One sample yielded the 4 T cell receptor beta chains listed below, sequenced in a study of blood T cell repertoires in COVID-19. Assay used: immunoSEQ multiplex PCR; TCRdb lists only in-frame clones, some missing. This sample has about 130,000 clones, with about 83% found just once. Sequenced: peripheral blood. These receptors were obtained from a human donor in a cohort sampled during active COVID-19.

This clone was detected only once. CDR3 residues: CASSGRTVSGANVLTF. In nucleotides, the CDR3 is TGTGCCAGCAGCGGGCGGACAGTCTCTGGGGCCAACGTCCTGACTTTC. The rearrangement uses TRBV5-6 and TRBJ2-6; D may be TRBD1 (6 bases). This CDR3 contains 16 residues. V was pared by 4 bases and J by 0 bases, with 11 bases between. CDR1 is SGHDT, CDR2 YYEEEE, per germline.

The V gene is TRBV9, the J gene TRBJ1-2; a possible D gene is TRBD1 (5 bases). The length of the CDR3 is 13 residues. V lost 0 bases to trimming and J lost 7 bases, with 10 bases between them. Germline-derived CDR1 and CDR2 are SGDLS and YYNGEE. CDR3 sequence: CASSVETVGGYTF. The CDR3, as DNA: TGTGCCAGCAGCGTAGAGACAGTCGGTGGCTACACCTTC.

This clone was seen only a few times. This rearrangement joins TRBV7-8 to TRBJ2-2; a weak D match, TRBD1 (5 bases). The V end lost 8 bases, the J end lost 0 bases, and 10 bases lay between the germline ends. CDR3 size: 14 residues. CDR1 and CDR2 from the germline V gene are SGHVS and FQNEAQ. The CDR3 sequence is CASGVRANTGELFF. The CDR3 nucleotides read TGTGCCAGCGGGGTCAGGGCGAACACCGGGGAGCTGTTTTTT.

This clone has only a few counts. V gene TRBV3-1 (or the pseudogene TRBV3-2) combines with J gene TRBJ1-1, with D possibly being TRBD1 (5 bases). The CDR3 has 14 residues. Germline V gene data show CDR1 as LGHDT and CDR2 as YNNKEL (reference sequence). V was pared by 3 bases and J by 7 bases, with 15 bases between. CDR3 sequence (DNA): TGTGCCAGCAGCCAGGCATCCGACAGAGGTGAAGCTTTCTTT. Its protein product is CASSQASDRGEAFF.